One sample yielded the 4 T cell receptor beta chains listed below, sequenced in a study of CD8 T cells in Susac syndrome. Reverse transcription of about 0.45 to 1 ug RNA used random hexamers. MiXCR, run by TCRdb on the immunoSEQ multiplex PCR reads, gives a single entry per CDR3 protein. The profile covers about 200,000 distinct CDR3 sequences, with approximately 95% appearing a single time and 0.082% taken by the ten largest. Input material: CD4+ T cells from PBMCs. Receptors originate from a human donor with multiple sclerosis.

This chain links TRBV2 with TRBJ2-7; D not resolved. Between the trimmed V and J ends, which lost 3 bases and 9 bases, there was a span of 12 bases. The CDR3 has 12 amino acids. Germline CDR1 SNHLY, CDR2 FYNNEI. The CDR3 region is CASSDSYGGQYF. For the CDR3, the DNA is TGTGCCAGCAGTGATTCCTATGGCGGGCAGTACTTC.

This chain connects TRBV20-1 to TRBJ2-2; the D is unclear. The V end was cut by 3 bases, the J end by 4 bases, with 12 bases between. The germline gives CDR1 DFQATT, CDR2 SNEGSKA (reference sequence). This CDR3 region has 14 residues. CDR3 in DNA: TGCAGTGCTAGTCCCGGGCGTGGCACCGGGGAGCTGTTTTTT. It encodes CSASPGRGTGELFF.

The chain is built from TRBV29-1 and TRBJ1-3; 8 bases are shared with TRBD1. CDR3 size: 13 residues. The J segment lost 4 bases and the V segment lost 4 bases, leaving 3 bases of the junction unmatched. The V gene's germline CDR1 is SQVTM and CDR2 ANQGSEA. The CDR3 DNA reads TGCAGCGTTGTTGGACAGGGCGGAAACACCATATATTTT. This translates into CSVVGQGGNTIYF.

This clonotype was observed a few times. V usage is TRBV11-2 and J usage is TRBJ2-7; 11 bases are a match to TRBD2. There are 15 residues in the CDR3. CDR1 SGHAT and CDR2 FQNNGV come from the germline V gene. V was pared by 3 bases and J by 2 bases, with 3 bases of the junction left unmatched. The CDR3 sequence is CASSLTSGATYEQYF. As DNA, the CDR3 is TGTGCCAGCAGCTTGACTAGCGGGGCTACCTACGAGCAGTACTTC.